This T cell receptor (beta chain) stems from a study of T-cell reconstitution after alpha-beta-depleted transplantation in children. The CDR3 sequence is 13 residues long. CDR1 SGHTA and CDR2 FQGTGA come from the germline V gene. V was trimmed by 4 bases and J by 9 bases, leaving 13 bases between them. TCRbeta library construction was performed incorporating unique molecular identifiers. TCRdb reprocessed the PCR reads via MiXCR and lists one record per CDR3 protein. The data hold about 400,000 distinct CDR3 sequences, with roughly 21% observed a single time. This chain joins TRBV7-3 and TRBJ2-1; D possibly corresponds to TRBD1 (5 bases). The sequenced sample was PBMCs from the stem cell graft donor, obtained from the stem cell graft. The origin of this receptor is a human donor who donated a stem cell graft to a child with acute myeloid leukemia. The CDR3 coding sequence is TGTGCCAGCAGCTCATCAGGGATGGGTGAGCAGTTCTTC. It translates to CASSSSGMGEQFF.